This T cell receptor beta chain was sequenced for a study of CD8+ T cells in alopecia areata. RNA, once extracted, was reverse transcribed into cDNA for use as the sequencing template. Sequencing used immunoSEQ multiplex PCR; TCRdb keeps in-frame clones, though not all of them. The table has roughly 100,000 clones, approximately 84% seen once. Points from the study as a whole: In scalp, tofacitinib significantly decreased clonality and expanded CD8+ clones among the top 100. Resident alphabeta T cells of normal skin are also sequenced in scalp samples. An increase in clonality over normal scalp was evident in lesional scalp, especially alopecia totalis/universalis.

Treatment of the sample: oral pan-JAK inhibitor, 5-10 mg twice daily. Collection of lesional scalp punch biopsies and peripheral blood was performed in alopecia areata patients. A note on this clone: Its specificity is unknown.

This CDR3 comprises 16 residues. CDR1 and CDR2 from the germline V gene are MNHNS and SASEGT. Losses at the gene ends were 1 base for V and 3 bases for J; bases not matched to a gene: 8. This specimen was CD8+ T cells sorted from blood, taken around week 34, from a patient treated with tofacitinib. The receptor was isolated from a human donor with alopecia areata. This chain joins TRBV6-1 and TRBJ2-5; 7 bases are shared with TRBD2. CDR3 in DNA: TGTGCCAGCAGTGAAGGGGTAGGACTAGGAGAAGAGACCCAGTACTTC. Amino acids: CASSEGVGLGEETQYF.